This T cell receptor beta chain originates from a study of response to subunit inactivated influenza vaccine. MiXCR was run by TCRdb on the RT-PCR reads, yielding one entry per CDR3 protein. Counted here are 530,000 or so distinct CDR3 sequences, 13% to 15% occurring once; the ten biggest clones make up over 8.5%. Notes on the study in general: Authors suggested each seasonal flu vaccination may recruit only limited numbers of new T cells.

J gave up 3 bases and V 5 bases, and 4 bases lay outside the gene matches. This CDR3 has 13 amino acids. Germline V gives CDR1 DFQATT, CDR2 SNEGSKA (reference sequence). Worth noting for this clonotype: Its antigen is still unknown.

This chain joins TRBV20-1 and TRBJ1-3, with TRBD1 matching over 7 bases. This clonotype was obtained from a man over 45 who received an inactivated influenza vaccine. This specimen was PBMCs from blood, taken 11 to 12 days after vaccination. CDR3 bases: TGCAGTGCTTTACGACAGGGTGGAAACACCATATATTTT. This translates into CSALRQGGNTIYF.